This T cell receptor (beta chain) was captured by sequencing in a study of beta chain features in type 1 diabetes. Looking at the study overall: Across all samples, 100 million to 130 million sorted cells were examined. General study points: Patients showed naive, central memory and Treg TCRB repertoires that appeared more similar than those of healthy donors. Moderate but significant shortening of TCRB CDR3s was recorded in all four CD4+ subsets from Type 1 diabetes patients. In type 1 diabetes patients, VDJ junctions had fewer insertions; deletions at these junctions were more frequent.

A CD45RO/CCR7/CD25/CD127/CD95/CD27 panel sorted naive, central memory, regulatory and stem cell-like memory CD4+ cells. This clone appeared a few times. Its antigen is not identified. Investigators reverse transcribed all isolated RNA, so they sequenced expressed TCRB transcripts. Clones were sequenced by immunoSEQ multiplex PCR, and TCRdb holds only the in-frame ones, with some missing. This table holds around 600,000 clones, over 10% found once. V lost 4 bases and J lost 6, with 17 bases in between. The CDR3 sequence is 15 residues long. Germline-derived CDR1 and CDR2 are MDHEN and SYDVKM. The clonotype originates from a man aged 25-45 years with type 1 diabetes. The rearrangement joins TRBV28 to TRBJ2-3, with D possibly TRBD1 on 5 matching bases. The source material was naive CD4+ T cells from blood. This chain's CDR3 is CASSSTALRIDTQYF. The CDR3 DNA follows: TGTGCCAGCAGTTCGACAGCTCTCCGGATCGATACGCAGTATTTT. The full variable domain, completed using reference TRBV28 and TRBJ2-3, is DVKVTQSSRYLVKRTGEKVFLECVQDMDHENMFWYRQDPGLGLRLIYFSYDVKMKEKGDIPEGYSVSREKKERFSLILESASTNQTSMYLCASSSTALRIDTQYFGPGTRLTVL.